These T cell receptor beta chains were read from a single sample in a study of shared clonotypes between healthy human individuals. TCRdb's table, derived via immunoSEQ multiplex PCR, lists solely in-frame clones and lacks some. The sample contains some 980,000 clones, 76% of which appear only once. The sequenced material came from memory CD4+ T cells sorted from blood. The receptors were gathered from a man aged 18 to 30 in good health. Each CDR3 is given with its conserved first and last residue. D genes are given only for firm matches. Size is stated for part of the rows, as once, few or many counts, or as a class when the clone is expanded.

-	15	TRBJ1-3	TRBV7-8	-	TGTGCCAGCAGCTTAGGGAGGGACTCTGGAAACACCATATATTTT	CASSLGRDSGNTIYF
-	14	TRBJ2-2	TRBV5-1	-	TGCGCCAGCAGCCCCCCTTTATCGTCCGGGGAGCTGTTTTTT	CASSPPLSSGELFF
-	14	TRBJ1-4	TRBV27	-	TGTGCCAGCAGTTTACTCGGCGGTAATGAAAAACTGTTTTTT	CASSLLGGNEKLFF
-	16	TRBJ2-7	TRBV25-1	-	TGTGCCAGCAGTGAAAGAGAGGCAGCCGGCGGCTACGAGCAGTACTTC	CASSEREAAGGYEQYF
TRBD2	14	TRBJ2-1	TRBV10-3	few	TGTGCCATCAGTGAGTCGGGTAGCGGGGGAGAGCAGTTCTTC	CAISESGSGGEQFF
TRBD1	16	TRBJ1-6	TRBV7-2	-	TGTGCCAGCAGCTTGGACAGGGGAGCCTATAATTCACCCCTCCACTTT	CASSLDRGAYNSPLHF
-	12	TRBJ1-2	TRBV19	-	TGTGCCAGCACCGGCAGGGGATGGGGCTACACCTTC	CASTGRGWGYTF
TRBD1	14	TRBJ1-1	TRBV11-1	-	TGTGCCAGCAGGTCAACAGGGGAGGGCACTGAAGCTTTCTTT	CASRSTGEGTEAFF
TRBD2	15	TRBJ2-3	TRBV28	-	TGTGCCAGCAGCCGTACTAGCGGGGGTACAGATACGCAGTATTTT	CASSRTSGGTDTQYF
TRBD1	16	TRBJ1-1	TRBV27	many	TGTGCCAGCAGTTCACTAGGACAGGGAATGAACACTGAAGCTTTCTTT	CASSSLGQGMNTEAFF
TRBD2	13	TRBJ2-5	TRBV7-2	-	TGTGCCAGCAGCTTAGCTAGCGGGGAGACCCAGTACTTC	CASSLASGETQYF
-	14	TRBJ1-2	TRBV6-1	once	TGTGCCAGCAGTGAAGCGCGGGAGGCGTATGGCTACACCTTC	CASSEAREAYGYTF
TRBD1	15	TRBJ1-4	TRBV6-1	many	TGTGCCAGCAGTGGCGGACAGGATCCGCTTGCAGAACTGTTTTTT	CASSGGQDPLAELFF
-	11	TRBJ2-7	TRBV6-6	-	TGTGCCAGCAGGACCCTAGGAGAGCAGTACTTC	CASRTLGEQYF
-	17	TRBJ2-6	TRBV5-6	-	TGTGCCAGCAGCTTTGGGGCAGCCGTCTCTGGGGCCAACGTCCTGACTTTC	CASSFGAAVSGANVLTF
-	12	TRBJ1-2	TRBV28	-	TGTGCCAGCAGTCCGGTCGGTTATGGCTACACCTTC	CASSPVGYGYTF
-	12	TRBJ1-5	TRBV7-9	-	TGTGCCAGCAGCACCCTTAATCAGCCCCAGCATTTT	CASSTLNQPQHF
-	14	TRBJ2-7	TRBV6-6	once	TGTGCCAGCAGTTATCCCGACAGAACCTACGAGCAGTACTTC	CASSYPDRTYEQYF
-	16	TRBJ1-5	TRBV28	-	TGTGCCAGCAGTTCCCAGAAAAAGTTTAGCAATCAGCCCCAGCATTTT	CASSSQKKFSNQPQHF
-	16	TRBJ2-2	TRBV7-2	-	TGTGCCAGCCCCTCTTTTGGTGGACGTAACACCGGGGAGCTGTTTTTT	CASPSFGGRNTGELFF
TRBD1	16	TRBJ2-1	TRBV9	few	TGTGCCAGCAGCGCCGTCGGGACAGGGGGCTTGCGGGAGCAGTTCTTC	CASSAVGTGGLREQFF